These 32 T cell receptor beta chains were all obtained from the same sample, sequenced in a study of identical twins (dated by TCRdb to about 2016). The library was produced with 5' RACE. Sequenced using an Illumina HiSeq 2000. TCRdb handled the public reads itself, with Q25 trimming in fastp and clone calling in MiXCR, and kept productive beta chains. A single entry per CDR3 protein holds the most common genes and DNA from its merged rows. This sample holds a few hundred thousand distinct CDR3 sequences; approximately 8.6% were observed only once. Less than 4% of the sample rests with the top ten. These data were also filed under a second study, of yellow fever vaccine responses in identical twins.

Source material: CD8+ T cells sorted from blood. The receptor source for this set is a woman younger than 30 in good health.

The sample holds a few counts of this clonotype. J is TRBJ2-1 and V is TRBV19; 7 nucleotides align to TRBD2. The V segment lost 3 bases and the J segment 1 base; nucleotides outside the gene matches: 3. The CDR3 loop spans 15 amino acids. From germline, CDR1 is LNHDA and CDR2 SQIVND (reference sequence). DNA of the CDR3: TGTGCCAGTAGTATGGGGGGGTCGTCCTACAATGAGCAGTTCTTC. Translating it yields CASSMGGSSYNEQFF.

This clonotype turned up a few times. The chain employs TRBV6-4 and TRBJ2-1; maybe TRBD2 (5 bases). The CDR3 has 16 amino acids. Between the trimmed V and J ends, which lost 2 bases and 9 bases, there was a span of 20 bases. Germline CDR1 reads MRHNA; CDR2 reads SNTAGT. CDR3 sequence (DNA): TGTGCCAGCAGTGACGATGTCACTAGATTCGTTAGTGAGCAGTTCTTC. This gives the protein CASSDDVTRFVSEQFF.

This clonotype occurred many times. This chain uses TRBV6-1 with TRBJ2-5; TRBD2 agrees at 13 bases. The V gene's germline CDR1 is MNHNS and CDR2 SASEGT. The V gene end was trimmed by 6 bases and the J gene end by 7 bases; junction bases not matched to a gene: 11. The CDR3 sequence is 16 residues long. The CDR3 protein is CASSPDGLAGVRTQYF. The CDR3 nucleotides are TGTGCCAGCAGCCCCGATGGACTAGCGGGAGTGAGGACCCAGTACTTC.

This clonotype was counted at least ten times. V gene TRBV4-3 combines with J gene TRBJ2-7; D possibly corresponds to TRBD1 (6 bases). V was pared by 4 bases and J by 3 bases, with 19 bases between. The CDR3 consists of 16 residues. Germline V lookup: CDR1 LGHNA, CDR2 YSLEER. The CDR3 coding sequence is TGCGCCAGCAGCCCAAACAGGGTCATGGGGCTCTACGAGCAGTACTTC. Its protein is CASSPNRVMGLYEQYF.

This clonotype was seen repeatedly, ten times or more. The J gene is TRBJ2-7, the V gene TRBV29-1; 9 bases line up with TRBD1. Unmatched junction bases numbered 13, after V lost 6 bases and J lost 1 base. CDR3 length: 16 amino acids. From germline, CDR1 is SQVTM and CDR2 ANQGSEA. The CDR3 loop reads CSVEFTTGGGSYEQYF. CDR3 DNA: TGCAGCGTCGAATTTACCACAGGGGGCGGTTCCTACGAGCAGTACTTC.

This clonotype was counted a single time. One end of the junction is discordant with germline, which a read error may explain. The chain joins TRBV7-2 to TRBJ2-4; weak D call: TRBD2 (7 bases). The CDR3 length is 11 residues. Germline V gene data show CDR1 as SGHTA and CDR2 as FQGNSA. The CDR3 reads CASSQGRELDF. The DNA of the CDR3 is TGTGCCAGCAGCCAGGGGCGGGAGTTGGACTTC.

This clonotype appeared a few times. The gene calls are TRBV7-9 and TRBJ2-1; D unresolved. Germline lookup yields CDR1 SEHNR and CDR2 FQNEAQ (reference sequence). V was clipped by 5 bases and J by 6 bases, with 11 bases between them. This CDR3 is 13 amino acids long. This CDR3 is CASSPTVGNEQFF. CDR3 DNA sequence: TGTGCCAGCAGCCCAACGGTAGGCAATGAGCAGTTCTTC.

J is TRBJ2-2 and V is TRBV11-2; D assignment may be TRBD1 or TRBD2 (5 bases each). The V and J ends lost 5 bases and 5 bases respectively, with 15 bases between them. The germline gives CDR1 SGHAT, CDR2 FQNNGV. This CDR3 has 15 residues. In DNA form, the CDR3 reads TGTGCCAGCAGCAGCCGGGACCCCCGGACCGGGGAGCTGTTTTTT. Its translation: CASSSRDPRTGELFF.

In its sample, this clonotype was seen a few times. CDR3 sequence: CASSSGTGGADTQYF. For the CDR3, the DNA is TGTGCCAGCAGCTCCGGGACAGGGGGCGCAGATACGCAGTATTTT. The rearrangement uses TRBV7-9 and TRBJ2-3; the match to TRBD1 covers 12 bases. This CDR3 has 15 amino acids. V was pared by 4 bases and J by 4 bases, with 3 bases of the junction left unmatched. Germline V gives CDR1 SEHNR, CDR2 FQNEAQ (reference sequence).

Only a few counts were recorded for this clonotype. The J gene is TRBJ1-2, the V gene TRBV10-3; 8 positions agree with TRBD1. The CDR3 loop spans 14 amino acids. Looked up from germline, CDR1 is ENHRY and CDR2 is SYGVKD. Trimming cost V 8 bases and J 2 bases; bases outside gene matches: 7. CDR3 sequence reads: CAIGLTGENYGYTF. The CDR3 nucleotides read TGTGCCATCGGGTTGACAGGGGAAAACTATGGCTACACCTTC.

The chain carries TRBV20-1 and TRBJ2-7; 10 bases are a match to TRBD2. This CDR3 contains 13 residues. Per the germline V gene, CDR1 is DFQATT and CDR2 is SNEGSKA (reference sequence). The V segment lost 4 bases and the J segment 3 bases; nucleotides outside the gene matches: 3. CDR3 protein: CSANGLAVYEQYF. The CDR3, as DNA: TGCAGTGCTAACGGACTAGCGGTCTACGAGCAGTACTTC.

This clonotype has ten or more counts. This chain links TRBV30 with TRBJ2-1; 8 nucleotides agree with TRBD2. Germline values: CDR1 GTSNPN, CDR2 SVGIG (reference sequence). The CDR3 is 14 amino acids. The trim removed 1 base at V and 6 bases at J, leaving 5 bases unmatched. CDR3 protein: CAWSGAGEVNEQFF. CDR3 DNA: TGTGCCTGGAGTGGAGCGGGAGAGGTCAATGAGCAGTTCTTC.

The V call is TRBV14, the J call TRBJ2-1; D possibly corresponds to TRBD2 (6 bases). The CDR3 has 13 residues. Trimming took 1 base from V and 10 from J, leaving 11 bases between them. From germline, CDR1 is SGHDN and CDR2 FVKESK. The CDR3 is CASSQVGGGEQFF. CDR3 DNA sequence: TGTGCCAGCAGCCAAGTGGGGGGAGGCGAGCAGTTCTTC.

The sample holds many counts of this clonotype. The chain uses TRBV20-1 and TRBJ2-1; D may be TRBD2 (5 bases). CDR1 and CDR2 (germline): DFQATT, SNEGSKA (reference sequence). Trimming removed 6 bases at V and 6 bases at J, with 18 bases between. The CDR3 extends over 14 amino acids. The CDR3 is CSARTPHTSNEQFF. Here the CDR3 DNA reads TGCAGTGCCAGGACTCCCCATACATCCAATGAGCAGTTCTTC.

This clonotype came up many times. The rearrangement uses TRBV29-1 and TRBJ2-5; TRBD2 matches at 7 bases. V trimming: 0 bases; J trimming: 4 bases; junction bases outside the gene matches: 8. The CDR3 consists of 15 residues. The germline V gene encodes CDR1 SQVTM and CDR2 ANQGSEA. The CDR3 is CSVEDSRERGETQYF. The CDR3 region has the DNA TGCAGCGTTGAAGATTCGCGGGAGCGGGGAGAGACCCAGTACTTC. The whole variable domain, filled in from reference TRBV29-1 and TRBJ2-5, reads SAVISQKPSRDICQRGTSLTIQCQVDSQVTMMFWYRQQPGQSLTLIATANQGSEATYESGFVIDKFPISRPNLTFSTLTVSNMSPEDSSIYLCSVEDSRERGETQYFGPGTRLLVL.

This clonotype was seen ten or more times. This rearrangement joins TRBV29-1 to TRBJ2-7, with unresolved D. The CDR3 is 11 amino acids. CDR1 SQVTM and CDR2 ANQGSEA come from the germline V gene. Trimming took off 7 bases at V and 4 bases at J, with 11 bases between the two ends. CDR3 loop: CSAFDLYEQYF. The CDR3 nucleotides read TGCAGCGCTTTTGACCTGTACGAGCAGTACTTC.

V is TRBV6-2 or TRBV6-3 and J is TRBJ2-7, with 13 bases identical to TRBD2. V lost 2 bases to trimming and J lost 0 bases; unmatched junction nucleotides: 7. Germline CDR1 reads MNHEY; CDR2 reads SVGEGT. The CDR3 has 18 residues. The CDR3 here is CASSYIAGLAGPSYEQYF. The CDR3 DNA reads TGTGCCAGCAGTTACATCGCGGGACTAGCGGGGCCCTCCTACGAGCAGTACTTC.

There are a few counts of this clonotype. The CDR3 is CSVAGEYNEQFF. The CDR3 DNA sequence: TGCAGCGTTGCAGGGGAGTACAATGAGCAGTTCTTC. This chain links TRBV29-1 with TRBJ2-1; a weak D match, TRBD1 (6 bases). The CDR3 totals 12 residues. Germline V lookup: CDR1 SQVTM, CDR2 ANQGSEA. V was trimmed by 4 bases and J by 4 bases, leaving 8 bases between them.

This clonotype was detected many times. The chain has TRBV10-3 and TRBJ2-1; tentatively, D is TRBD2 (6 bases). V lost 10 bases, J lost 2 bases, and 15 bases lay in between. The CDR3 length is 14 residues. Germline V lookup: CDR1 ENHRY, CDR2 SYGVKD. The CDR3 loop reads CATFLGGAYNEQFF. The CDR3 DNA follows: TGTGCCACCTTCTTAGGCGGGGCCTACAATGAGCAGTTCTTC.

The chain uses TRBV5-1 and TRBJ2-7; D tentatively fits TRBD1 or TRBD2 (7 bases each). Trimming cost V 0 bases and J 10 bases, with 17 bases left between them. This CDR3 is 14 amino acids long. Germline V gene sequence: CDR1 SGHRS, CDR2 YFSETQ. The CDR3 loop is CASSLDPSGGDQYF. The CDR3 DNA reads TGCGCCAGCAGCTTGGATCCATCAGGGGGGGATCAGTACTTC.

This clonotype was detected ten times or more. The V call is TRBV5-1, the J call TRBJ1-1; a weak D match, TRBD1 (5 bases). The CDR3 runs to 14 residues. The germline gives CDR1 SGHRS, CDR2 YFSETQ. Trimming took 0 bases from V and 4 from J, leaving 10 bases between them. This CDR3 is CASSLGSGPTEAFF. The CDR3 DNA is TGCGCCAGCAGCTTGGGTTCAGGGCCCACTGAAGCTTTCTTT.

The rearrangement links TRBV6-1 to TRBJ2-3; TRBD2 aligns across 7 bases. V shed 8 bases, J shed 4 bases, and the junction held 9 bases outside the gene matches. This CDR3 has 14 residues. Germline V gene sequence: CDR1 MNHNS, CDR2 SASEGT. The CDR3 DNA follows: TGTGCCAGCCTCGGGGCGGGGGAGTCAGATACGCAGTATTTT. It codes for CASLGAGESDTQYF.

This clonotype showed up just a few times. J is TRBJ1-4 and V is TRBV7-9, with unresolved D. V was trimmed by 6 bases and J by 6 bases, leaving 17 bases between them. CDR1 and CDR2 (germline): SEHNR, FQNEAQ (reference sequence). The CDR3 length is 15 residues. The CDR3 DNA reads as TGTGCCAGCAGTATCCCTTCCGCGTTGGATGAAAAACTGTTTTTT. Translation: CASSIPSALDEKLFF.

This chain links TRBV3-1 with TRBJ1-2; 7 bases line up with TRBD1. The trim removed 1 base at V and 1 base at J, leaving 9 bases unmatched. Germline V gene data show CDR1 as LGHDT and CDR2 as YNNKEL (reference sequence). There are 17 residues in the CDR3. CDR3 region: CASSQVMQGDFNYGYTF. Written as DNA, the CDR3 is TGTGCCAGCAGCCAAGTTATGCAGGGGGACTTTAACTATGGCTACACCTTC.

This clonotype was seen more than once but under ten times. The chain recombines TRBV15 with TRBJ2-7; TRBD2 matches 8 bases. Germline V gene lookup returns CDR1 LNHNV and CDR2 YYDKDF (reference sequence). The CDR3 covers 16 residues. V trimming: 1 base; J trimming: 6 bases; junction bases outside the gene matches: 11. The CDR3 is CATSRGWGLDLSEQYF. Here the CDR3 DNA reads TGTGCCACCAGCAGAGGTTGGGGACTAGATCTGTCCGAGCAGTACTTC.

This clonotype was counted a few times. The chain combines TRBV5-1 with TRBJ2-5, with no clear D. The CDR3 length is 14 residues. V lost 1 base and J 1 base, leaving 8 bases between the germline ends. Germline V gene lookup returns CDR1 SGHRS and CDR2 YFSETQ. In nucleotides, the CDR3 is TGCGCCAGCAGCTTGATTCGGGCCCAAGAGACCCAGTACTTC. Translation gives CASSLIRAQETQYF.

The V gene is TRBV27, the J gene TRBJ2-1; weak D call: TRBD2 (6 bases). V was cut by 5 bases and J by 8 bases, with 16 bases left in between. Germline CDR1 and CDR2: MNHEY and SMNVEV (reference sequence). This CDR3 region has 14 residues. Here the CDR3 reads CASSIWDSGDEQFF. CDR3 nucleotide sequence: TGTGCCAGCAGTATATGGGACTCCGGCGATGAGCAGTTCTTC.

In this sample, this clonotype turned up many times. The chain recombines TRBV4-3 with TRBJ2-7, with unresolved D. This CDR3 region has 15 residues. The V gene's germline CDR1 is LGHNA and CDR2 YSLEER. V gave up 5 bases and J gave up 0 bases, with 14 bases separating them. This CDR3 is CASSYSTLPSYEQYF. CDR3 sequence (DNA): TGCGCCAGCAGCTACTCTACACTTCCCTCCTACGAGCAGTACTTC.

This clonotype was seen only a few times. The V gene is TRBV4-3, the J gene TRBJ2-1; D may be TRBD2 (5 bases). Germline CDR1 and CDR2: LGHNA and YSLEER. The V gene lost 0 bases and the J gene lost 4 bases, with 13 bases spanning the gap. The CDR3 totals 16 residues. The CDR3 DNA is TGCGCCAGCAGCCAAGATGCGACGGGAACATACAATGAGCAGTTCTTC. Its translation is CASSQDATGTYNEQFF.

This clonotype showed up many times. V and J are TRBV5-6 and TRBJ1-2, with D unresolved. V gave up 3 bases and J gave up 8 bases, with 17 bases separating them. The germline V gene encodes CDR1 SGHDT and CDR2 YYEEEE. The CDR3 consists of 14 residues. The CDR3 DNA sequence: TGTGCCAGCAGCTCCCTGCGGGAAGGACGGGGCTACACCTTC. Amino acids: CASSSLREGRGYTF.

The chain combines TRBV20-1 with TRBJ2-2, with D unresolved. Germline CDR1 reads DFQATT; CDR2 reads SNEGSKA (reference sequence). This CDR3 comprises 13 residues. Deletions cut 0 bases from V and 4 bases from J, with 6 bases between. CDR3 protein: CSARDRGTGELFF. In DNA, the CDR3 is TGCAGTGCTAGAGATCGCGGCACCGGGGAGCTGTTTTTT.

The chain couples TRBV27 to TRBJ2-7; 9 positions agree with TRBD2. Trimming cost V 6 bases and J 3 bases; bases outside gene matches: 6. The germline gives CDR1 MNHEY, CDR2 SMNVEV (reference sequence). The CDR3 spans 14 residues. The CDR3 coding sequence is TGTGCCAGCAGACTAGCGGGTTCGGTCTACGAGCAGTACTTC. Its protein product is CASRLAGSVYEQYF.